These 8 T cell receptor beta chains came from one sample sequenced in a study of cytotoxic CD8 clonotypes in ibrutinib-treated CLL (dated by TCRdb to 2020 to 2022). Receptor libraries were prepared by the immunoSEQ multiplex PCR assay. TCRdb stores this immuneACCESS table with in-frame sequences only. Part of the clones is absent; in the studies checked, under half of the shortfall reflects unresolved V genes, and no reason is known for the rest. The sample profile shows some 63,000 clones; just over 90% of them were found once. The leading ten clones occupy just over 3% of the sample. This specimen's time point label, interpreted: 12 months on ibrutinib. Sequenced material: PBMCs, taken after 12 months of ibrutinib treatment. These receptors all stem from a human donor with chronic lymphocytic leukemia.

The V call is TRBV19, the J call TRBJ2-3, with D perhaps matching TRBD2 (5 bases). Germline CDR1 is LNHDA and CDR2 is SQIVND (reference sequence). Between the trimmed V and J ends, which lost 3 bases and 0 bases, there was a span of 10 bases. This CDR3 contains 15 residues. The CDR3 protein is CASSMSGASTDTQYF. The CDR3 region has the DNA TGTGCCAGTAGTATGAGCGGAGCTAGCACAGATACGCAGTATTTT.

As DNA, the CDR3 is TGTGCCAGCCCCCAATTCAGGTTTTATAGCAATCAGCCCCAGCATTTT. Translation gives CASPQFRFYSNQPQHF. The chain carries TRBV7-9 and TRBJ1-5; D ambiguous. V lost 8 bases and J lost 0, with 17 bases in between. CDR3 length equals 16 residues. Germline assignment: CDR1 SEHNR and CDR2 FQNEAQ (reference sequence). The full variable domain, its missing parts supplied by reference TRBV7-9 and TRBJ1-5, is DTGVSQNPRHKITKRGQNVTFRCDPISEHNRLYWYRQTLGQGPEFLTYFQNEAQLEKSRLLSDRFSAERPKGSFSTLEIQRTEQGDSAMYLCASPQFRFYSNQPQHFGDGTRLSIL.

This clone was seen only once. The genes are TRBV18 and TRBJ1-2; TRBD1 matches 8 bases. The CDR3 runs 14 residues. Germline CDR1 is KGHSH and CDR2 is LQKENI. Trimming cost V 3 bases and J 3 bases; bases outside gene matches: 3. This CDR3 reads CASSPTDRDYGYTF. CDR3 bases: TGTGCCAGCTCACCCACGGACAGGGACTATGGCTACACCTTC.

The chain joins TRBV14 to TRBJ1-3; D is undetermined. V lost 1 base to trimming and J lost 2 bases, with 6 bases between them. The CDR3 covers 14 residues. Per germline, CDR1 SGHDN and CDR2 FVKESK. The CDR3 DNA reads TGTGCCAGCAGCCAAGTTACCGCTGGAAACACCATATATTTT. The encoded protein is CASSQVTAGNTIYF.

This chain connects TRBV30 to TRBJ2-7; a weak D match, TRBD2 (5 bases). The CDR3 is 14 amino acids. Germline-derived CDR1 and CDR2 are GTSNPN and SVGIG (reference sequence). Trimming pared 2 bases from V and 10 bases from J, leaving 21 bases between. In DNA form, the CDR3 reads TGTGCCTGGAGTCGGTTAGACCATCCACGGGGACAGTACTTC. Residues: CAWSRLDHPRGQYF.

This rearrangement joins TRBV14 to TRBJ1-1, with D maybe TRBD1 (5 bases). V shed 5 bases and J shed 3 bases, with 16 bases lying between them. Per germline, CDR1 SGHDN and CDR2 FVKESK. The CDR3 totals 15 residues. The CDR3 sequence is CASSLQRGFYTEAFF. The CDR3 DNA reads TGTGCCAGCAGCTTGCAACGGGGGTTTTACACTGAAGCTTTCTTT.

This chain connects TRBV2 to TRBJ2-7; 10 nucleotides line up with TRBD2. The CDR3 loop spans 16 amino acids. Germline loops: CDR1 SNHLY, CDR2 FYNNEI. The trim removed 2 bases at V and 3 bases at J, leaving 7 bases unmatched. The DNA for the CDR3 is TGTGCCAGCAGTGAATGGTTGGCTAGCGGGAGCTACGAGCAGTACTTC. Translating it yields CASSEWLASGSYEQYF.

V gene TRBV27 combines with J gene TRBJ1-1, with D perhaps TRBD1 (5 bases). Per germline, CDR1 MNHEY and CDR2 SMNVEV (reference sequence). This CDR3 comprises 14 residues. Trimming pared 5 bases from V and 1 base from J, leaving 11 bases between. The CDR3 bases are TGTGCCAGCAGTCCCAAGGGACCGAACACTGAAGCTTTCTTT. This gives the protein CASSPKGPNTEAFF.